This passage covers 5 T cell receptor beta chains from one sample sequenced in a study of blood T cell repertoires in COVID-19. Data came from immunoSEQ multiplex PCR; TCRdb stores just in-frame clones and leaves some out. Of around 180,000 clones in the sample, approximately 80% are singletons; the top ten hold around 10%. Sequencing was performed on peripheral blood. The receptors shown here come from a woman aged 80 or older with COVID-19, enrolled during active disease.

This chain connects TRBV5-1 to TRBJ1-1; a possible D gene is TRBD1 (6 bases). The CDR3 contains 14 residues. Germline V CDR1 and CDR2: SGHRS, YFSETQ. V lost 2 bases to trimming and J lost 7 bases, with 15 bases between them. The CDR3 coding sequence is TGCGCCAGCAGCTTCCGTGGGGGGGCAGGTGAAGCTTTCTTT. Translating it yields CASSFRGGAGEAFF.

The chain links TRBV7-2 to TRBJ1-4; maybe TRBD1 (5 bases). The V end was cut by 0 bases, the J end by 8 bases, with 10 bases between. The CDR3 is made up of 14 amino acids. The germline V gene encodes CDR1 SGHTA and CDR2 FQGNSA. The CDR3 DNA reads TGTGCCAGCAGCTTAGCTAGGGGAAGCGAAAAACTGTTTTTT. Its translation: CASSLARGSEKLFF.

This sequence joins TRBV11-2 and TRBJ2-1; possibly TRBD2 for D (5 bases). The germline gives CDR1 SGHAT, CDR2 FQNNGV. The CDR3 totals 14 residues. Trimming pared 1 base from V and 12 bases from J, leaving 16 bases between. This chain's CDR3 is CASSLAVSGIGQFF. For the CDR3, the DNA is TGTGCCAGCAGCTTAGCAGTGTCGGGGATCGGGCAGTTCTTC.

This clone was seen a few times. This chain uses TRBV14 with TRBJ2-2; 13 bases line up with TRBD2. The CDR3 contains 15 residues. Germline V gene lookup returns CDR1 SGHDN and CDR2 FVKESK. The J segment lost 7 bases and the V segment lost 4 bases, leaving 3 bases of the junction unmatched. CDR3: CASSRTSGSNGELFF. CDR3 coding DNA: TGTGCCAGCAGCCGGACTAGCGGGAGTAACGGGGAGCTGTTTTTT. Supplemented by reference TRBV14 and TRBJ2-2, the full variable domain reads EAGVTQFPSHSVIEKGQTVTLRCDPISGHDNLYWYRRVMGKEIKFLLHFVKESKQDESGMPNNRFLAERTGGTYSTLKVQPAELEDSGVYFCASSRTSGSNGELFFGEGSRLTVL.

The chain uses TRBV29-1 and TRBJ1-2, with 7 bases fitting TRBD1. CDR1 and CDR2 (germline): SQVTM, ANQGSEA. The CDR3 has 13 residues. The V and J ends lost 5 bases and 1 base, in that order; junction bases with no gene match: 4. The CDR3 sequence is CSVWDSYNYGYTF. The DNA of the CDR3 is TGCAGCGTTTGGGACAGTTATAACTATGGCTACACCTTC. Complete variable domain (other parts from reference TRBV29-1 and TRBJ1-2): SAVISQKPSRDICQRGTSLTIQCQVDSQVTMMFWYRQQPGQSLTLIATANQGSEATYESGFVIDKFPISRPNLTFSTLTVSNMSPEDSSIYLCSVWDSYNYGYTFGSGTRLTVV.